This TCR beta chain was documented in a study of metastatic and nonmetastatic thyroid tumors. Study-wide background: Peripheral blood and tumor or nodule samples from malignant and benign thyroid patients were compared.

Every patient underwent thyroid surgery untreated. The CDR3 is 13 residues long. The germline CDR1 and CDR2 sequences are MDHEN and SYDVKM. J lost 2 bases, V lost 6 bases, and 2 bases had no gene match. In the source study's methods: Using the CDR3 differences seen across clinicopathological groups, the authors built a distant-metastasis classifier for papillary thyroid cancer, which was meant to discriminate distant-metastatic patients. Using MiXCR, TCRdb re-called clones from the PCR reads. It is TCRdb's table, rather than the study itself, that gives the V and J calls and clone size. The table includes about 41,000 clones, more than 20% detected once.

V gene TRBV28 combines with J gene TRBJ2-5; the match to TRBD1 covers 8 bases. Sequenced input: tumor tissue. This TCR derives from a female donor with papillary thyroid cancer or a benign thyroid nodule (not recorded which). Some clones in this sample may be carry-over from other donors' samples. Written as DNA, the CDR3 is TGTGCCAGCAGCCGACAGGGGCAAGAGACCCAGTACTTC. Encoded protein: CASSRQGQETQYF.